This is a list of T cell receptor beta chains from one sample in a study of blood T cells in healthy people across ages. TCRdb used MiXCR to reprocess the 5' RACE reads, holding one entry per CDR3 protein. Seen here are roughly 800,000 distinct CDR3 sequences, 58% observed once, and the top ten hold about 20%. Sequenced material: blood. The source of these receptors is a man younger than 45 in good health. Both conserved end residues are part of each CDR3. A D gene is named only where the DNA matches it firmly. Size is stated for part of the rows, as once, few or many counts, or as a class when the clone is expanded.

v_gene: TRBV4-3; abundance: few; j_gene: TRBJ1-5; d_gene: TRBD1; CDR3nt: TGCGCCAGCAGCCAAGGGGACAGTAGCAATCAGCCCCAGCATTTT; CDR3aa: CASSQGDSSNQPQHF
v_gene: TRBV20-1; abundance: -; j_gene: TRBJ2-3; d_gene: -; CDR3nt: TGCAGTGCTACTACATCAAGCACAGATACGCAGTATTTT; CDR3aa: CSATTSSTDTQYF
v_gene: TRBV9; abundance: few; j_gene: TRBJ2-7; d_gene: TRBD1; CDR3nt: TGTGCCAGCAGTCCCGATTCGGACAGGACCTACGAGCAGTACTTC; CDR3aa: CASSPDSDRTYEQYF
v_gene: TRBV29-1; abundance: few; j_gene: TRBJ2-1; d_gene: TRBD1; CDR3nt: TGCAGCGTGGACAGGGAATATCGGGGGTTCTTC; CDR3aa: CSVDREYRGFF
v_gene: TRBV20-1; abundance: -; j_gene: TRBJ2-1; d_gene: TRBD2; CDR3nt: TGCAGTGCCGCCGGCGGGAGCGGGGCCTACAATGAGCAGTTCTTC; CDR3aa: CSAAGGSGAYNEQFF
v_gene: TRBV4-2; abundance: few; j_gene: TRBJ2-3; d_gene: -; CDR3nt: TGTGCCAGCAGTCACGACCGGACAGATACGCAGTATTTT; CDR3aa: CASSHDRTDTQYF
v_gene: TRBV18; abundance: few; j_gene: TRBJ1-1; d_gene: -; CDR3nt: TGTGCCAGCTCACTGCTTTCGGGACGGGACACTGAAGCTTTCTTT; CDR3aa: CASSLLSGRDTEAFF
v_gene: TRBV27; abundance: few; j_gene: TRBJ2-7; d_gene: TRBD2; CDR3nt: TGTGCCAGCAGTTTGAGCGGGGCTAGGGCCGAGCAGTACTTC; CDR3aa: CASSLSGARAEQYF
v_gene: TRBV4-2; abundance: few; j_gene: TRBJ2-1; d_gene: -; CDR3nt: TGTGCCAGCAGCCAAGATTCGGCCGGTGAGCAGTTCTTC; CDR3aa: CASSQDSAGEQFF
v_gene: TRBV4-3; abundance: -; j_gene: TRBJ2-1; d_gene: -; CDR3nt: TGCGCCAGCAGCCATGGGACGCGTAGCTCCTACGAGCAGTTCTTC; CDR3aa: CASSHGTRSSYEQFF
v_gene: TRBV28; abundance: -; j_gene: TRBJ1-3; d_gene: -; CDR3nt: TGTGCCAGCAGACCGCTGGGACTTACCCGACTCTCTGGAAACACCATATATTTT; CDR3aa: CASRPLGLTRLSGNTIYF
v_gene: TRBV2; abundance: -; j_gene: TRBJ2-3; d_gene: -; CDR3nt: TGTGCCAGCTCTGTGAGGTCTCGGACAGATACGCAGTATTTT; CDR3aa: CASSVRSRTDTQYF
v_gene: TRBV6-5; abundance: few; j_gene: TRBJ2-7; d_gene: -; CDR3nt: TGTGCCACCAGGCAGGGTTCCTACGAGCAGTACTTC; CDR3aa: CATRQGSYEQYF
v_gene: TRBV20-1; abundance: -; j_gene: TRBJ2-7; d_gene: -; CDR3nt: TGCAGTGCCTCCGCGCCGTACGACTACGAGCAGTACTTC; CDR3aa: CSASAPYDYEQYF
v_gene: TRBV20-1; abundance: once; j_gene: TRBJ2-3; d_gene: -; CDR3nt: TGCAGTGCTAGAGATCCCTCTAGTGCCGCAGATACGCAGTATTTT; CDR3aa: CSARDPSSAADTQYF
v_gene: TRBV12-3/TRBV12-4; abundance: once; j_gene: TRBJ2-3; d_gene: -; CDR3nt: TGTGCCAGCAGTTCGCAGATTCTCTACACAGATACGCAGTATTTT; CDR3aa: CASSSQILYTDTQYF
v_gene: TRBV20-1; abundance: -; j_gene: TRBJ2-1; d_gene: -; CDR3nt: TGCAGTGCTTTGGTAACAGGTTCGGGGGAGCAGTTCTTC; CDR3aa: CSALVTGSGEQFF
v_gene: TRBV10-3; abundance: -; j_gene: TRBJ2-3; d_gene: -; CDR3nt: TGTGCCATCAGTGAGGCCTTCAAGGGGAGGACAGATACGCAGTATTTT; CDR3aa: CAISEAFKGRTDTQYF
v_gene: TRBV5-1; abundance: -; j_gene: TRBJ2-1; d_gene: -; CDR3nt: TGCGCCAGCAGCTTGGGTTCTACTAGCAGTAACAATGAGCAGTTCTTC; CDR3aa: CASSLGSTSSNNEQFF
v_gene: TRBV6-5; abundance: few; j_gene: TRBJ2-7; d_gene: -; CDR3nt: TGTGCCAGCAGTTCAGGACGGATCTACGAGCAGTACTTC; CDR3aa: CASSSGRIYEQYF
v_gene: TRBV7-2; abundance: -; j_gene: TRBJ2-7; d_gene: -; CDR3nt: TGTGCCAGCAGCTTTTCCCCACACCAGGGGGGGTACGAGCAGTACTTC; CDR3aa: CASSFSPHQGGYEQYF
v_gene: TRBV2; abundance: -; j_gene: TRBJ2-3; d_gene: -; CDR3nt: TGTGCCAGCAGTCTCCGGGGCGATCCGTATTTT; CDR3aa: CASSLRGDPYF
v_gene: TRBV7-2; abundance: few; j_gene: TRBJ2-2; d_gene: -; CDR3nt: TGTGCCAGCAGCTTATTTCCAGGGAACACCGGGGAGCTGTTTTTT; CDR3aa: CASSLFPGNTGELFF
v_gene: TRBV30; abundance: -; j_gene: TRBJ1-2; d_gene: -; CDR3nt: TGTGCCTGGAGTTCGGCCTATGGCTACACCTTC; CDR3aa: CAWSSAYGYTF
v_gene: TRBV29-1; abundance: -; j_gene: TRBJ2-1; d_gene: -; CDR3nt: TGCAGCGTTGAGGGGGGACCGGACAGCGACTCCTACAATGAGCAGTTCTTC; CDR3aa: CSVEGGPDSDSYNEQFF
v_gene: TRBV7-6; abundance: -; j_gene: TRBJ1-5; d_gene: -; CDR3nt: TGTGCCAGCAGCCCAGCCTGGGGATCGGGTCCCCAGCATTTT; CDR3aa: CASSPAWGSGPQHF
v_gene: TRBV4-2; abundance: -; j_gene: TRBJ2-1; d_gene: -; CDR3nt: TGTGCCAGCAGCCAAGACAGGGATGGCAATGAGCAGTTCTTC; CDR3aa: CASSQDRDGNEQFF
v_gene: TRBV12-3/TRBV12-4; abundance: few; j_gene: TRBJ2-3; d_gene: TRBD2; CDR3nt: TGTGCCAGCAGTTTGAGTAGCGGGGGGAAATATACGCAGTATTTT; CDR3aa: CASSLSSGGKYTQYF
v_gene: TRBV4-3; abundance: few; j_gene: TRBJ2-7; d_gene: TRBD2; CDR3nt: TGCGCCAGCAGCCAAGCTTCGGGGGGGCGCTACGAGCAGTACTTC; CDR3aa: CASSQASGGRYEQYF
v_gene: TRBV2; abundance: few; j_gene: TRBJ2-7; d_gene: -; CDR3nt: TGTGCCAGCAAGATGGGCGAGGCCCTCTACGAGCAGTACTTC; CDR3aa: CASKMGEALYEQYF
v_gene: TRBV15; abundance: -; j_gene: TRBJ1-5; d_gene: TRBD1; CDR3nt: TGTGCCACCAGCAGGGACAGGGAGGGCTATCAGCCCCAGCATTTT; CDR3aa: CATSRDREGYQPQHF
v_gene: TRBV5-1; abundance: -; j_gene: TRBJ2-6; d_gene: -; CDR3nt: TGCGCCAGCAGCTTGGTGAGTGATGGGGCGAGCTCTGGGGCCAACGTCCTGACTTTC; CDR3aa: CASSLVSDGASSGANVLTF
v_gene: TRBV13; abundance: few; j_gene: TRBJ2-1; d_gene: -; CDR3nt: TGTGCCAGCAGCTTCGGACGGATTGAGCAGTTCTTC; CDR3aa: CASSFGRIEQFF
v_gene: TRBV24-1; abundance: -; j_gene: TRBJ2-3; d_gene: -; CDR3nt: TGTGCCACCAGCATTGGGCGGGGGCCCACAGATACGCAGTATTTT; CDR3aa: CATSIGRGPTDTQYF
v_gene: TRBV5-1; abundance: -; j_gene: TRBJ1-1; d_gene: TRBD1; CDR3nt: TGCGCCAGCAGCCCGCAGGGGGATCTTACTGAAGCTTTCTTT; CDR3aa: CASSPQGDLTEAFF
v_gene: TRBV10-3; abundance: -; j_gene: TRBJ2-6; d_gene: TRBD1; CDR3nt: TGTGCCATCACACAGGGGGCCGCCTCTGGGGCCAACGTCCTGACTTTC; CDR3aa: CAITQGAASGANVLTF
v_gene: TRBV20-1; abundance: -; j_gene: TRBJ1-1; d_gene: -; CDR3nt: TGCAGTGCTAGGTGGCAGCCAGACATGAACACTGAAGCTTTCTTT; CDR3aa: CSARWQPDMNTEAFF
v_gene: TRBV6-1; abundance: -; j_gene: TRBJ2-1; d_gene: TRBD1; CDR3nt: TGTGCCAGCGGGGGAAACAGGGGGTTTTATGAGCAGTTCTTC; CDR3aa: CASGGNRGFYEQFF
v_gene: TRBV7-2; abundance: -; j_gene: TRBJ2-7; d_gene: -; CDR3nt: TGTGCCAGCAGTCAAAGTCGGGGTTCGGACTACGAGCAGTACTTC; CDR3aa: CASSQSRGSDYEQYF
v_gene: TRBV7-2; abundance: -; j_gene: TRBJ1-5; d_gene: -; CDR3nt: TGTGCCAGCAGCTTAACAGGGCCAAACCTCAATCAGCCCCAGCATTTT; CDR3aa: CASSLTGPNLNQPQHF
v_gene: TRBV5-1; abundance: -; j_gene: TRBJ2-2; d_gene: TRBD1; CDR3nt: TGCGCCAGCAGCTTGCTACAGGGGCCCACCGGGGAGCTGTTTTTT; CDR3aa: CASSLLQGPTGELFF
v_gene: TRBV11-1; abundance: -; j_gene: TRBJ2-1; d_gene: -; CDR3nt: TGTGCCAGCAGCTGGTCCGAGTCTAGCTCCTACAATGAGCAGTTCTTC; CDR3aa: CASSWSESSSYNEQFF
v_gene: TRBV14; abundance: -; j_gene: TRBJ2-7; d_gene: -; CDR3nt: TGTGCCAGCAGCCAAGATAAGTATGGGGCTTACGAGCAGTACTTC; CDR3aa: CASSQDKYGAYEQYF
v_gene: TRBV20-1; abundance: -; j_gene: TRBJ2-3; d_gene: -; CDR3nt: TGTAGTGCTACAAGCGGACCAGATACGCAGTATTTT; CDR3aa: CSATSGPDTQYF
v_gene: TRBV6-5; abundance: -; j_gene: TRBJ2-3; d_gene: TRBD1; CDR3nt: TGTGCCAGCAGTAGTAACAGGGGTCCTAGCATAGATACGCAGTATTTT; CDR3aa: CASSSNRGPSIDTQYF